This T cell receptor beta chain was identified in a study of persistence of HIV-infected CD4 T cells. Across the study: Multiple blood draws of up to roughly 200 mL, except two donors with single leukapheresis. Whole-study findings and limits: Antigen-responding cells were enriched for degenerate expanded CDR3beta sequences.

As for this clone: No antigen is known for it.

Overlapping HIV-1 Gag 15-mer peptides at approximately 1 ug per peptide per mL were used. Memory cells lacking CD40L and CD69 with high CD45RO were sorted. Stimulated PBMCs had first been depleted of CD8+ T cells. The libraries were made with immunoSEQ version 4 in survey mode. Each sample used up to 1 ug genomic DNA diluted to around 9.5 ng/uL. Clones were sequenced by immunoSEQ multiplex PCR, and TCRdb holds only the in-frame ones, with some missing. The sample shows roughly 35,000 clones, approximately 78% of them seen only once. CDR3 length equals 13 residues. Germline loops: CDR1 SQVTM, CDR2 ANQGSEA. The V gene lost 7 bases and the J gene lost 5 bases, with 17 bases spanning the gap.

This TCR came from an adult with HIV. The donor label of this sample is uncertain. This chain uses TRBV29-1 with TRBJ2-5; either TRBD1 or TRBD2 may fit D (5 bases each). The source material was cultured CD4+ T cells from PBMCs, sampled from a patient who received antiretroviral therapy. CDR3 sequence reads: CSANLGVWETQYF. As DNA, the CDR3 is TGCAGCGCGAACCTGGGGGTTTGGGAGACCCAGTACTTC.